What follows are 4 T cell receptor beta chains derived from one specimen sequenced in a study of cytomegalovirus exposure and HLA in healthy donors. This table comes from immunoSEQ multiplex PCR, and its TCRdb copy is limited to in-frame clones, with some not included. The sample lists 70,000 or so clones; nearly 95% were seen once. Input material: PBMCs. The source is a man aged 18 to 29 in good health and CMV-seropositive.

The chain couples TRBV5-8 to TRBJ2-7; 7 positions agree with TRBD1. The CDR3 loop spans 15 amino acids. Germline lookup yields CDR1 SGHTS and CDR2 YDEGEE. J gave up 1 base and V 4 bases, and 8 bases lay outside the gene matches. For the CDR3, the DNA is TGTGCCAGCAGCAAGACCAGGGGGTATTCCTACGAGCAGTACTTC. This translates into CASSKTRGYSYEQYF.

V and J are TRBV7-9 and TRBJ2-1; 13 bases match TRBD2. The germline V gene has CDR1 SEHNR and CDR2 FQNEAQ (reference sequence). Germline trimming cut 1 base from V and 4 bases from J; bases unmatched to any gene: 10. This CDR3 is built from 19 residues. The CDR3 spells CASSLGLAGGNLLYNEQFF. The CDR3 region has the DNA TGTGCCAGCAGCTTAGGACTAGCGGGAGGAAACCTCCTTTACAATGAGCAGTTCTTC.

The chain is built from TRBV10-3 and TRBJ2-2, with D possibly TRBD2 on 6 matching bases. V lost 6 bases to trimming and J lost 2 bases, with 13 bases between them. CDR1 is ENHRY, CDR2 SYGVKD, per germline. The CDR3 has 15 amino acids. CDR3 DNA: TGTGCCATCAGACCTAGCGCGATAAACACCGGGGAGCTGTTTTTT. Protein product: CAIRPSAINTGELFF.

This rearrangement joins TRBV6-1 to TRBJ2-7, with D hard to call. Germline CDR1 and CDR2: MNHNS and SASEGT. Trimming removed 10 bases at V and 3 bases at J, with 13 bases between. The CDR3 totals 12 residues. As DNA, the CDR3 is TGTGCCACGACAACCATCGGCTACGAGCAGTACTTC. Amino acids: CATTTIGYEQYF.